This T cell receptor beta chain was recovered during a study of blood T cells in healthy people across ages. Study findings and constraints: Not knowing donor CMV status may have confounded expanded clonotype changes.

Primed by a sample-barcoded 5' primer and a J-beta primer mix, a second PCR proceeded for roughly 6 to 12 cycles. A tag from a template-switch adaptor with 12 random nucleotides marked each cDNA molecule. TCRdb recomputed calls from the 5' RACE reads with MiXCR, one row per CDR3 protein. This sample has under 750,000 distinct CDR3 sequences, with 40% to 55% found just once. The CDR3 is 17 residues long. V was clipped by 3 bases and J by 1 base; unmatched bases: 10. CDR1 and CDR2 (germline): SGDLS, YYNGEE. Points on this clonotype: Antigen unknown.

Sequenced: blood. The source is an older man in good health. The chain couples TRBV9 to TRBJ2-3, with TRBD1 identical over 8 bases. The CDR3 here is CASSADRGPQRTDTQYF. The CDR3 DNA is TGTGCCAGCAGCGCCGACAGGGGACCCCAACGCACAGATACGCAGTATTTT. Filled out from reference TRBV9 and TRBJ2-3, the complete variable domain reads DSGVTQTPKHLITATGQRVTLRCSPRSGDLSVYWYQQSLDQGLQFLIQYYNGEERAKGNILERFSAQQFPDLHSELNLSSLELGDSALYFCASSADRGPQRTDTQYFGPGTRLTVL.